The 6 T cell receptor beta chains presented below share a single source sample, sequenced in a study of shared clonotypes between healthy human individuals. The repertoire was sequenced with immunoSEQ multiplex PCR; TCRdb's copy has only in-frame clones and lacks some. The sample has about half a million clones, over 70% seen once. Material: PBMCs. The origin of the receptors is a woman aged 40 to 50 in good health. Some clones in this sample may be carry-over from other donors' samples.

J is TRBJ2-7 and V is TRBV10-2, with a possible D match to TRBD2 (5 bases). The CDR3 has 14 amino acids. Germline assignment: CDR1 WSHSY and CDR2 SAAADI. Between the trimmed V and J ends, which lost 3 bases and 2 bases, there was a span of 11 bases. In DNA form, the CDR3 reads TGCGCCAGCAGTGACCAGCGGAGAACCTACGAGCAGTACTTC. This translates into CASSDQRRTYEQYF.

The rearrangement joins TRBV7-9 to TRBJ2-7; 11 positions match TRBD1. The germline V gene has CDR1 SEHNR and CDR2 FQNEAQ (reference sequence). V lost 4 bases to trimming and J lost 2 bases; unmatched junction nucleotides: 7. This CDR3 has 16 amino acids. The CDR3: CASSYRGQGVPYEQYF. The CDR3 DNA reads TGTGCCAGCAGCTATAGGGGACAGGGGGTCCCCTACGAGCAGTACTTC.

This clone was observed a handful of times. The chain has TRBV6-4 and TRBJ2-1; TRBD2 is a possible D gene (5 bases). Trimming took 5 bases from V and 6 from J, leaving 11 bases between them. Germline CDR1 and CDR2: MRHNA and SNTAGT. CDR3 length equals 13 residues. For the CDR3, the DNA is TGTGCCAGCAGTCCGGGAACCGCCAATGAGCAGTTCTTC. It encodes CASSPGTANEQFF.

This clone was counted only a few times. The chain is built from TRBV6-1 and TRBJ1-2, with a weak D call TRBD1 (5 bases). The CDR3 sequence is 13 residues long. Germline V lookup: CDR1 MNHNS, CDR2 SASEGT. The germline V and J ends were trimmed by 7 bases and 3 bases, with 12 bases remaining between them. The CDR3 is CASIPTGHYGYTF. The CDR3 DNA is TGTGCCAGCATTCCTACAGGTCACTATGGCTACACCTTC.

This chain's CDR3 is CASSLGGTGDEKLFF. The CDR3 DNA reads as TGTGCCAGCAGTTTAGGGGGGACAGGGGATGAAAAACTGTTTTTT. The rearrangement joins TRBV28 to TRBJ1-4; 10 nucleotides align to TRBD1. The ends lost 2 bases at V and 6 bases at J; junction bases unmatched: 3. The CDR3 is 15 amino acids. Germline values: CDR1 MDHEN, CDR2 SYDVKM.

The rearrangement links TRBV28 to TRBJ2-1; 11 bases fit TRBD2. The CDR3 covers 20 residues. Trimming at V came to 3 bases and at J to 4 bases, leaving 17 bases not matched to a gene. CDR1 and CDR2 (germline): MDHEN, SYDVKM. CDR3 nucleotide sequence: TGTGCCAGCAGTTTCCCCCCGGGACTAGCGGATTTTGGGGGATACAATGAGCAGTTCTTC. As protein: CASSFPPGLADFGGYNEQFF. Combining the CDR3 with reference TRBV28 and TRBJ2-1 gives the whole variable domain DVKVTQSSRYLVKRTGEKVFLECVQDMDHENMFWYRQDPGLGLRLIYFSYDVKMKEKGDIPEGYSVSREKKERFSLILESASTNQTSMYLCASSFPPGLADFGGYNEQFFGPGTRLTVL.